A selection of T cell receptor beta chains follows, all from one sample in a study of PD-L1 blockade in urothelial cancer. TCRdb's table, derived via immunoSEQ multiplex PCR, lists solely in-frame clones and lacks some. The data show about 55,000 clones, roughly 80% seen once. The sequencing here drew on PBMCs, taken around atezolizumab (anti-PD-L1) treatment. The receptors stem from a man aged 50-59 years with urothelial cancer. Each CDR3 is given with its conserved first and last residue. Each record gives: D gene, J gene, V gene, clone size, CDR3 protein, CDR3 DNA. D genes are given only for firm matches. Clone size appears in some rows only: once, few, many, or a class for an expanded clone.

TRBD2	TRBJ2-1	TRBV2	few	CASSEALAGWGEQFF	TGTGCCAGCAGTGAAGCTCTAGCGGGATGGGGTGAGCAGTTCTTC
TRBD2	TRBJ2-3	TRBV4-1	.	CASSSGTSGRLSSTDTQYF	TGCGCCAGCAGCTCCGGGACTAGCGGGAGGCTGTCTAGCACAGATACGCAGTATTTT
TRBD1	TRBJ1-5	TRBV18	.	CASSLGDRVNNQPQHF	TGTGCCAGCTCACTAGGGGACAGGGTCAACAATCAGCCCCAGCATTTT
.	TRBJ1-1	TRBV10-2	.	CASLGGNTEAFF	TGCGCCAGCTTGGGGGGGAACACTGAAGCTTTCTTT
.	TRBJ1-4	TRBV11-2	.	CASSLGDRSGEKLFF	TGTGCCAGCAGCCTGGGTGACAGAAGTGGGGAAAAACTGTTTTTT
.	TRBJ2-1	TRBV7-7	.	CATKPLGQTYNEQFF	TGTGCTACCAAACCACTGGGGCAGACCTACAATGAGCAGTTCTTC
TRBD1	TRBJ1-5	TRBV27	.	CASRPDRGPNQPQHF	TGTGCCAGCAGACCTGACAGGGGACCTAATCAGCCCCAGCATTTT
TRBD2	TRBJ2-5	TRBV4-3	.	CASSPETSGRAGETQYF	TGCGCCAGCAGCCCAGAGACGAGCGGGAGGGCCGGGGAGACCCAGTACTTC
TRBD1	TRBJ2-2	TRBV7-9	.	CASSLASGTGHTGELFF	TGTGCCAGCAGCTTAGCCTCCGGGACAGGGCACACCGGGGAGCTGTTTTTT
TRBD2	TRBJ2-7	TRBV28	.	CASSLLASGAYEQYF	TGTGCCAGCAGTTTATTGGCTAGCGGAGCGTACGAGCAGTACTTC
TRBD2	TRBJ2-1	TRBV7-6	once	CASSLLAGAASSYNEQFF	TGTGCCAGCAGCTTACTAGCGGGGGCCGCTAGCTCCTACAATGAGCAGTTCTTC
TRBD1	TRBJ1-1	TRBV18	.	CASSLGTAAYTEAFF	TGTGCCAGCTCATTAGGGACAGCTGCCTACACTGAAGCTTTCTTT
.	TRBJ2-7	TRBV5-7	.	CASSLGIGDYEQYF	TGTGCCAGCAGCTTGGGTATAGGGGACTACGAGCAGTACTTC
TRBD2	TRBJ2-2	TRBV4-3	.	CASSQDLAGVNPGELFF	TGCGCCAGCAGCCAAGATCTAGCGGGAGTAAATCCCGGGGAGCTGTTTTTT
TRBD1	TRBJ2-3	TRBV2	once	CASSRTGGESDTQYF	TGTGCCAGCAGTAGAACAGGGGGTGAATCAGATACGCAGTATTTT
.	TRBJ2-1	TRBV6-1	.	CASSELGPSYNEQFF	TGTGCCAGCAGTGAACTAGGCCCCTCCTACAATGAGCAGTTCTTC
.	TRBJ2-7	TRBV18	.	CASSPPRDGSYEQYF	TGTGCCAGCTCACCACCGCGGGACGGTTCCTACGAGCAGTACTTC
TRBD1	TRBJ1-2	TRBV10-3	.	CAISEGQGYYGYTF	TGTGCCATCAGTGAGGGACAGGGCTACTATGGCTACACCTTC
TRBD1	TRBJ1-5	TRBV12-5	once	CASGLAVGQGSNQPQHF	TGTGCTAGTGGTTTGGCAGTAGGACAGGGGAGCAATCAGCCCCAGCATTTT
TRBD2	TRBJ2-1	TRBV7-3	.	CASSASTSGGGPTGEQFF	TGTGCCAGCAGCGCCTCGACTAGCGGGGGGGGGCCCACCGGTGAGCAGTTCTTC